The next 30 T cell receptor beta chains were all read from a single sample in a study of CD4 T cells in relation to SARS-CoV-2 and coronaviruses. Before the COVID-19 pandemic, during about 2011-2019, CD4+ T cells were taken from unexposed donors. The cells were cultured for around ten days before CD4+ T cells were isolated. Sequencing used immunoSEQ multiplex PCR; TCRdb keeps in-frame clones, though not all of them. The table has 20,000 to 30,000 clones, roughly 66% seen once. Their antigens are not known. The sequencing input was CD4+ T cells from PBMCs, cultured in vitro. The receptors come from a human donor in good health.

The rearrangement links TRBV6-2 or TRBV6-3 to TRBJ1-4; D not resolved. The V and J ends lost 6 bases and 8 bases respectively, with 16 bases between them. The germline CDR1 and CDR2 sequences are MNHEY and SVGEGT. The CDR3 extends over 14 amino acids. CDR3 sequence: CASSSDVRYEKLFF. For the CDR3, the DNA is TGTGCCAGCAGCTCGGACGTCCGGTACGAAAAACTGTTTTTT.

The gene calls are TRBV7-9 and TRBJ1-2; 8 bases are shared with TRBD1. From germline, CDR1 is SEHNR and CDR2 FQNEAQ (reference sequence). The CDR3 sequence is 13 residues long. V lost 5 bases to trimming and J lost 2 bases; unmatched junction nucleotides: 1. The CDR3 is CASSRQGNYGYTF. DNA of the CDR3: TGTGCCAGCAGCCGACAGGGGAACTATGGCTACACCTTC.

This clone was counted between two and nine times. The chain is built from TRBV4-3 and TRBJ1-2; D possibly corresponds to TRBD1 (6 bases). V was pared by 1 base and J by 3 bases, with 12 bases between. Per the germline V gene, CDR1 is LGHNA and CDR2 is YSLEER. The CDR3 extends over 15 amino acids. The CDR3 region has the DNA TGCGCCAGCAGCCAAGCTTTACAGGGCGACTATGGCTACACCTTC. Translating it yields CASSQALQGDYGYTF.

The chain combines TRBV9 with TRBJ1-3, with TRBD1 identical over 7 bases. Germline assignment: CDR1 SGDLS and CDR2 YYNGEE. J was trimmed by 7 bases and V by 6 bases; bases with no gene match: 10. The CDR3 runs to 14 residues. DNA of the CDR3: TGTGCCAGCAACGAGGGACAGCCCAGGAACACCATATATTTT. As protein: CASNEGQPRNTIYF.

J is TRBJ1-2 and V is TRBV4-3, with 7 bases fitting TRBD1. The V gene's germline CDR1 is LGHNA and CDR2 YSLEER. Trimming removed 6 bases from V and 2 bases from J; junction bases left unmatched: 9. This CDR3 comprises 15 residues. The CDR3 spells CASSRGGLGNYGYTF. CDR3 DNA sequence: TGCGCCAGCAGTCGAGGGGGCTTGGGGAACTATGGCTACACCTTC.

The V and J genes are TRBV19 and TRBJ2-7; D unclear. Per germline, CDR1 LNHDA and CDR2 SQIVND (reference sequence). The CDR3 covers 13 residues. V lost 0 bases and J 0 bases, leaving 3 bases between the germline ends. Here the CDR3 reads CASSIDRSYEQYF. CDR3 nucleotides: TGTGCCAGTAGTATAGACCGCTCCTACGAGCAGTACTTC.

The chain recombines TRBV18 with TRBJ1-3; a weak D match, TRBD1 (5 bases). Germline values: CDR1 KGHSH, CDR2 LQKENI. The CDR3 is 12 amino acids. V lost 3 bases and J 5 bases, leaving 5 bases between the germline ends. Here the CDR3 DNA reads TGTGCCAGCTCACCGGACAGAAACACCATATATTTT. Translated, it gives CASSPDRNTIYF.

The chain joins TRBV6-5 to TRBJ2-7; D is perhaps TRBD2 (6 bases). Per germline, CDR1 MNHEY and CDR2 SVGAGI. Trimming cost V 6 bases and J 9 bases, with 18 bases left between them. The CDR3 extends over 13 amino acids. This chain's CDR3 is CASSPPEGLRQYF. The CDR3 bases are TGTGCCAGCAGCCCCCCCGAGGGACTTAGGCAGTACTTC.

Concerning this clone: The germline gene is not matched at one end of the junction; a read error may be the cause. V is TRBV14 and J is TRBJ1-2; a possible D gene is TRBD1 (6 bases). CDR1 is SGHDN, CDR2 FVKESK, per germline. CDR3 length: 13 amino acids. CDR3 loop: CASSQAQGRGALF. DNA for the CDR3: TGTGCCAGCAGCCAAGCTCAGGGGCGGGGAGCGCTCTTC.

This clone was seen a few times. The gene calls are TRBV3-1 (or the pseudogene TRBV3-2) and TRBJ1-5, with 9 bases matching TRBD1. The ends lost 5 bases at V and 11 bases at J; junction bases unmatched: 7. Germline V CDR1 and CDR2: LGHDT, YNNKEL (reference sequence). The CDR3 runs 13 residues. CDR3 sequence (DNA): TGTGCCAGCAGCGGGACAGGGTTCGTTGCCCAGCATTTT. It codes for CASSGTGFVAQHF.

This chain joins TRBV7-9 and TRBJ2-7, with 8 bases identical to TRBD1. The CDR3 spans 15 residues. Trimming took 6 bases from V and 3 from J; bases not matched to a gene: 10. Per the germline V gene, CDR1 is SEHNR and CDR2 is FQNEAQ (reference sequence). CDR3 in amino acids: CASSFSMDRVYEQYF. CDR3 bases: TGTGCCAGCAGTTTTTCCATGGACAGGGTCTACGAGCAGTACTTC.

The V gene is TRBV2, the J gene TRBJ1-2; weak D call: TRBD1 (6 bases). The CDR3 runs to 13 residues. V was cut by 2 bases and J by 4 bases, with 8 bases left in between. Germline values: CDR1 SNHLY, CDR2 FYNNEI. CDR3 in DNA: TGTGCCAGCAGTGAAAGGGGGACCTATGGCTACACCTTC. As protein: CASSERGTYGYTF.

The chain recombines TRBV5-4 with TRBJ1-2; 10 bases fit TRBD1. CDR1 is SGHNT, CDR2 YYREEE, per germline (reference sequence). The CDR3 consists of 15 residues. Trimming at V came to 7 bases and at J to 3 bases, leaving 9 bases not matched to a gene. CDR3 region: CASLSLDRGDYGYTF. The CDR3 coding sequence is TGTGCCAGCCTATCACTGGACAGGGGGGACTATGGCTACACCTTC. Variable domain in full (rest from reference TRBV5-4 and TRBJ1-2): ETGVTQSPTHLIKTRGQQVTLRCSSQSGHNTVSWYQQALGQGPQFIFQYYREEENGRGNFPPRFSGLQFPNYSSELNVNALELDDSALYLCASLSLDRGDYGYTFGSGTRLTVV.

This clone occurred once. The chain joins TRBV9 to TRBJ2-1; TRBD1 matches 10 bases. CDR3 length: 15 residues. The germline V gene encodes CDR1 SGDLS and CDR2 YYNGEE. The trim removed 2 bases at V and 9 bases at J, leaving 8 bases unmatched. The CDR3 spells CASSVAGQGQGEQFF. The DNA of the CDR3 is TGTGCCAGCAGCGTGGCGGGACAGGGGCAGGGTGAGCAGTTCTTC.

This chain links TRBV2 with TRBJ2-1; TRBD2 matches at 7 bases. V was pared by 3 bases and J by 8 bases, with 10 bases of the junction left unmatched. This CDR3 is built from 15 residues. Germline assignment: CDR1 SNHLY and CDR2 FYNNEI. CDR3 coding DNA: TGTGCCAGCAGTGACTTTGCGGGAGTAATCGATGAGCAGTTCTTC. Residues: CASSDFAGVIDEQFF. Filled out from reference TRBV2 and TRBJ2-1, the complete variable domain reads EPEVTQTPSHQVTQMGQEVILRCVPISNHLYFYWYRQILGQKVEFLVSFYNNEISEKSEIFDDQFSVERPDGSNFTLKIRSTKLEDSAMYFCASSDFAGVIDEQFFGPGTRLTVL.

The table lists this clone with a few counts. The chain recombines TRBV7-3 with TRBJ2-1; weak D call: TRBD1 (6 bases). V was clipped by 2 bases and J by 9 bases, with 11 bases between them. The CDR3 spans 13 residues. Germline-derived CDR1 and CDR2 are SGHTA and FQGTGA. The CDR3 coding sequence is TGTGCCAGCAGCTTAGGGGGCCGGGGTGAGCAGTTCTTC. It translates to CASSLGGRGEQFF. Full variable domain (missing parts from reference TRBV7-3 and TRBJ2-1): GAGVSQTPSNKVTEKGKYVELRCDPISGHTALYWYRQSLGQGPEFLIYFQGTGAADDSGLPNDRFFAVRPEGSVSTLKIQRTERGDSAVYLCASSLGGRGEQFFGPGTRLTVL.

The table lists this clone with a few counts. The chain carries TRBV9 and TRBJ1-1; no clear D gene. V was trimmed by 3 bases and J by 1 base, leaving 10 bases between them. This CDR3 has 14 amino acids. The V gene's germline CDR1 is SGDLS and CDR2 YYNGEE. The CDR3 loop reads CASSARTANTEAFF. CDR3 nucleotides: TGTGCCAGCAGCGCCCGTACAGCGAACACTGAAGCTTTCTTT. Full variable domain (rest looked up from reference TRBV9 and TRBJ1-1): DSGVTQTPKHLITATGQRVTLRCSPRSGDLSVYWYQQSLDQGLQFLIQYYNGEERAKGNILERFSAQQFPDLHSELNLSSLELGDSALYFCASSARTANTEAFFGQGTRLTVV.

The rearrangement uses TRBV14 and TRBJ2-1; D might be TRBD2 (6 bases). The CDR3 totals 18 residues. V gave up 2 bases and J gave up 6 bases, with 23 bases separating them. Germline assignment: CDR1 SGHDN and CDR2 FVKESK. The DNA for the CDR3 is TGTGCCAGCAGCCAACTGCGAGGGGAGGTCGGGTTTCGCAATGAGCAGTTCTTC. Protein: CASSQLRGEVGFRNEQFF. The whole variable domain, filled in from reference TRBV14 and TRBJ2-1, reads EAGVTQFPSHSVIEKGQTVTLRCDPISGHDNLYWYRRVMGKEIKFLLHFVKESKQDESGMPNNRFLAERTGGTYSTLKVQPAELEDSGVYFCASSQLRGEVGFRNEQFFGPGTRLTVL.

The chain couples TRBV3-1 (or the pseudogene TRBV3-2) to TRBJ2-5; TRBD1 is a possible D gene (5 bases). The CDR3 is made up of 16 amino acids. Germline V gene data show CDR1 as LGHDT and CDR2 as YNNKEL (reference sequence). Trimming removed 5 bases at V and 0 bases at J, with 16 bases between. CDR3 nucleotide sequence: TGTGCCAGCAGCGCCTGGACAAGAGAGTACCAAGAGACCCAGTACTTC. Residues: CASSAWTREYQETQYF.

This chain connects TRBV5-1 to TRBJ1-2; perhaps TRBD1 as D (6 bases). The CDR3 contains 15 residues. Germline CDR1 reads SGHRS; CDR2 reads YFSETQ. Trimming shortened V by 3 bases and J by 8 bases, and 20 bases separated the two germline ends. The CDR3 DNA sequence: TGCGCCAGCAGCTCGGAGGACAGACCCATGGGGGGCTACACCTTC. This translates into CASSSEDRPMGGYTF. The whole variable domain, remainder taken from reference TRBV5-1 and TRBJ1-2, is KAGVTQTPRYLIKTRGQQVTLSCSPISGHRSVSWYQQTPGQGLQFLFEYFSETQRNKGNFPGRFSGRQFSNSRSEMNVSTLELGDSALYLCASSSEDRPMGGYTFGSGTRLTVV.

The chain combines TRBV7-9 with TRBJ2-5, with TRBD1 matching 10 bases. There are 16 residues in the CDR3. Germline V gene data show CDR1 as SEHNR and CDR2 as FQNEAQ (reference sequence). Trimming cost V 2 bases and J 3 bases; bases outside gene matches: 6. This CDR3 reads CASSLHRGTGEETQYF. CDR3 nucleotide sequence: TGTGCCAGCAGCTTACATAGGGGGACAGGGGAAGAGACCCAGTACTTC.

A few counts support this clone. This rearrangement joins TRBV3-1 (or the pseudogene TRBV3-2) to TRBJ1-1; D remains unclear. This CDR3 comprises 13 residues. Trimming cost V 0 bases and J 11 bases, with 13 bases left between them. The germline gives CDR1 LGHDT, CDR2 YNNKEL (reference sequence). This CDR3 is CASSQDGTPGAFF. CDR3 nucleotides: TGTGCCAGCAGCCAAGATGGAACACCTGGGGCTTTCTTT.

This chain uses TRBV28 with TRBJ2-7; 8 nucleotides agree with TRBD1. Unmatched junction bases numbered 0, after V lost 6 bases and J lost 5 bases. Germline V gene sequence: CDR1 MDHEN, CDR2 SYDVKM. This CDR3 spans 11 amino acids. CDR3 bases: TGTGCCAGCAGGGACAGGGACGAGCAGTACTTC. It encodes CASRDRDEQYF.

This clone has only one observation. V gene TRBV3-1 (or the pseudogene TRBV3-2) combines with J gene TRBJ2-5; 8 nucleotides agree with TRBD2. The CDR3 is 15 amino acids. The germline V gene has CDR1 LGHDT and CDR2 YNNKEL (reference sequence). The ends lost 2 bases at V and 5 bases at J; junction bases unmatched: 7. This CDR3 reads CASSQFLTSGETQYF. CDR3 nucleotides: TGTGCCAGCAGCCAATTTCTAACTAGCGGCGAGACCCAGTACTTC.

The V call is TRBV4-3, the J call TRBJ2-2; 10 nucleotides align to TRBD2. The CDR3 runs to 17 residues. V lost 1 base and J lost 1; bases outside the gene matches: 3. The germline V gene has CDR1 LGHNA and CDR2 YSLEER. The CDR3 spells CASSQGRTSGNTGELFF. CDR3 nucleotides: TGCGCCAGCAGCCAAGGGCGGACTAGCGGGAACACCGGGGAGCTGTTTTTT.

V usage is TRBV7-9 and J usage is TRBJ2-4; D not certain. Germline loops: CDR1 SEHNR, CDR2 FQNEAQ (reference sequence). The CDR3 runs 14 residues. V was pared by 3 bases and J by 8 bases, with 14 bases between. CDR3 protein: CASSFRSPADIQYF. CDR3 DNA: TGTGCCAGCAGCTTTAGGTCCCCGGCGGACATTCAGTACTTC. The complete variable domain, with remaining parts taken from reference TRBV7-9 and TRBJ2-4, reads DTGVSQNPRHKITKRGQNVTFRCDPISEHNRLYWYRQTLGQGPEFLTYFQNEAQLEKSRLLSDRFSAERPKGSFSTLEIQRTEQGDSAMYLCASSFRSPADIQYFGAGTRLSVL.

The chain is built from TRBV6-5 and TRBJ2-3, with 7 bases fitting TRBD2. V shed 5 bases and J 6 bases; nucleotides not matched to a gene: 8. Per the germline V gene, CDR1 is MNHEY and CDR2 is SVGAGI. There are 14 residues in the CDR3. CDR3 residues: CASSQSSGGDTQYF. The CDR3 nucleotides are TGTGCCAGCAGTCAGTCCTCCGGGGGGGATACGCAGTATTTT.

V is TRBV18 and J is TRBJ2-1; 7 bases agree with TRBD2. The junction had 8 bases not matched to a gene; V was cut back by 6 bases and J by 3 bases. Looked up from germline, CDR1 is KGHSH and CDR2 is LQKENI. The CDR3 runs 15 residues. The CDR3 spells CASSMGAGRYNEQFF. For the CDR3, the DNA is TGTGCCAGCTCCATGGGAGCGGGACGCTACAATGAGCAGTTCTTC.

This chain joins TRBV5-1 and TRBJ2-6, with D possibly TRBD2 on 6 matching bases. This CDR3 is built from 16 residues. V lost 0 bases and J 5 bases, leaving 12 bases between the germline ends. The germline V gene encodes CDR1 SGHRS and CDR2 YFSETQ. The DNA for the CDR3 is TGCGCCAGCAGCTTGGAGGAGGGTTTAAGGGCCAACGTCCTGACTTTC. Amino acid sequence: CASSLEEGLRANVLTF.

A single count supports this clone. V is TRBV2 and J is TRBJ1-2; the match to TRBD1 covers 8 bases. CDR1 is SNHLY and CDR2 is FYNNEI in the germline V gene. The junction had 9 bases not matched to a gene; V was cut back by 5 bases and J by 4 bases. CDR3 length: 15 residues. In DNA, the CDR3 is TGTGCCAGCAGTCCCCAGGGGGCTCGAGCCTATGGCTACACCTTC. Translating gives CASSPQGARAYGYTF.